These T cell receptor beta chains were read from a single sample in a study of OX40 agonist ivuxolimab in advanced cancers. Profiled with immunoSEQ multiplex PCR; TCRdb holds only in-frame clones, not every one. Of around 70,000 clones in the sample, approximately 81% were seen once. This sample comprised CD4+ or CD8+ T cells sorted from blood, obtained in a trial of the OX40 agonist ivuxolimab. Receptors were obtained from an adult with an advanced solid tumor such as melanoma, head and neck, liver or kidney cancer. Each CDR3 is given with its conserved first and last residue. A D gene is named only where the DNA matches it firmly. Clone size, where shown, is once, few, many, or a class for clones that have expanded.

d_gene: -; abundance: -; j_gene: TRBJ1-4; v_gene: TRBV5-5; CDR3nt: TGTGCCAGCAGCCCTGGGAGGGAAAAACTGTTTTTT; CDR3aa: CASSPGREKLFF
d_gene: -; abundance: -; j_gene: TRBJ2-1; v_gene: TRBV25-1; CDR3nt: TGTGCCAGCAGTGAATATAGGGCGGGGGCAAACTACAATGAGCAGTTCTTC; CDR3aa: CASSEYRAGANYNEQFF
d_gene: -; abundance: -; j_gene: TRBJ1-2; v_gene: TRBV4-2; CDR3nt: TGTGCCAGCAGCCCACCACGAGGTACTGGCTACACCTTC; CDR3aa: CASSPPRGTGYTF
d_gene: -; abundance: -; j_gene: TRBJ2-7; v_gene: TRBV18; CDR3nt: TGTGCCAGCTCACCGAGAGACCCGCCGAACTACGAGCAGTACTTC; CDR3aa: CASSPRDPPNYEQYF
d_gene: -; abundance: few; j_gene: TRBJ1-5; v_gene: TRBV20-1; CDR3nt: TGCAGTGCTACCCCGGATCAGCCCCAGCATTTT; CDR3aa: CSATPDQPQHF
d_gene: -; abundance: -; j_gene: TRBJ2-1; v_gene: TRBV5-1; CDR3nt: TGCGCCAGCAGCTCTGTATACAATGAGCAGTTCTTC; CDR3aa: CASSSVYNEQFF
d_gene: TRBD1; abundance: -; j_gene: TRBJ1-5; v_gene: TRBV30; CDR3nt: TGTGCCTGGAGTGTAACAGGGGGCCAGCCCCAGCATTTT; CDR3aa: CAWSVTGGQPQHF
d_gene: -; abundance: -; j_gene: TRBJ2-5; v_gene: TRBV28; CDR3nt: TGTGCCAGCAGGTCAGGGTCGGAGACCCAGTACTTC; CDR3aa: CASRSGSETQYF
d_gene: TRBD1; abundance: -; j_gene: TRBJ1-2; v_gene: TRBV19; CDR3nt: TGTGCCAGTAGTGCTGACAGGGGAGATGGCTACACCTTC; CDR3aa: CASSADRGDGYTF
d_gene: -; abundance: -; j_gene: TRBJ2-2; v_gene: TRBV4-3; CDR3nt: TGCGCCAGCAGCCAAGTGCAGAATTGGGTCGGGGAGCTGTTTTTT; CDR3aa: CASSQVQNWVGELFF
d_gene: -; abundance: -; j_gene: TRBJ2-2; v_gene: TRBV4-1; CDR3nt: TGCGCCAGCAGCCAAGAACCACCGGGGGTTACCGGGGAGCTGTTTTTT; CDR3aa: CASSQEPPGVTGELFF
d_gene: TRBD1; abundance: -; j_gene: TRBJ1-5; v_gene: TRBV28; CDR3nt: TGTGCCAGCAGTTACCAGGGGGGCAATCAGCCCCAGCATTTT; CDR3aa: CASSYQGGNQPQHF
d_gene: -; abundance: once; j_gene: TRBJ2-7; v_gene: TRBV28; CDR3nt: TGTGCCAGCAGTTTATTCGGGGGAGGTAGCTCCTACGAGCAGTACTTC; CDR3aa: CASSLFGGGSSYEQYF
d_gene: -; abundance: -; j_gene: TRBJ2-2; v_gene: TRBV5-1; CDR3nt: TGCGCCAGCAGCTGGCAGGCGGGGCTCACCGGGGAGCTGTTTTTT; CDR3aa: CASSWQAGLTGELFF
d_gene: TRBD2; abundance: -; j_gene: TRBJ2-3; v_gene: TRBV7-2; CDR3nt: TGTGCCAGCAGCTCCGCGCCGGGACTAGCGGCCGATACGCAGTATTTT; CDR3aa: CASSSAPGLAADTQYF
d_gene: TRBD1; abundance: -; j_gene: TRBJ2-4; v_gene: TRBV7-6; CDR3nt: TGTGCCAGCAGCCCAACAGGGGGCTCATCTCTGTACTTC; CDR3aa: CASSPTGGSSLYF
d_gene: TRBD2; abundance: -; j_gene: TRBJ2-5; v_gene: TRBV7-7; CDR3nt: TGTGCCAGCAGCCCGAGCGGGAGGGGTGAGACCCAGTACTTC; CDR3aa: CASSPSGRGETQYF
d_gene: -; abundance: -; j_gene: TRBJ1-5; v_gene: TRBV29-1; CDR3nt: TGCAGCGTCTCCTCGGGGGTTTATCAGCCCCAGCATTTT; CDR3aa: CSVSSGVYQPQHF
d_gene: TRBD2; abundance: -; j_gene: TRBJ2-7; v_gene: TRBV9; CDR3nt: TGTGCCAGCAGCCCCACCACCGGGGTAGCGGGGTCGTACGAGCAGTACTTC; CDR3aa: CASSPTTGVAGSYEQYF
d_gene: -; abundance: -; j_gene: TRBJ1-2; v_gene: TRBV7-8; CDR3nt: TGTGCCAGCAGCCCCCGGGGGGGCGAGGGCTACACCTTC; CDR3aa: CASSPRGGEGYTF
d_gene: -; abundance: -; j_gene: TRBJ2-7; v_gene: TRBV5-1; CDR3nt: TGCGCCAGCAGCTTGGTTCCAGGGTCGTACGAGCAGTACTTC; CDR3aa: CASSLVPGSYEQYF
d_gene: TRBD1; abundance: few; j_gene: TRBJ2-7; v_gene: TRBV10-2; CDR3nt: TGCGCCAGCAGTTCACAGGGGTGGGAGCAGTACTTC; CDR3aa: CASSSQGWEQYF
d_gene: -; abundance: many; j_gene: TRBJ1-5; v_gene: TRBV7-2; CDR3nt: TGTGCCAGCAGCTTAGCGCCAGGCTCTGGCAATCAGCCCCAGCATTTT; CDR3aa: CASSLAPGSGNQPQHF
d_gene: -; abundance: -; j_gene: TRBJ2-7; v_gene: TRBV13; CDR3nt: TGTGCCAGCAGCCGACAGGCCACGAACTACGAGCAGTACTTC; CDR3aa: CASSRQATNYEQYF
d_gene: TRBD2; abundance: -; j_gene: TRBJ2-1; v_gene: TRBV18; CDR3nt: TGTGCCAGCTCAAAGAAGTCTAGCGGATTCAATGAGCAGTTCTTC; CDR3aa: CASSKKSSGFNEQFF
d_gene: -; abundance: -; j_gene: TRBJ1-5; v_gene: TRBV7-2; CDR3nt: TGTGCCAGCAGCTTAGAGGGAGGCAATCAGCCCCAGCATTTT; CDR3aa: CASSLEGGNQPQHF
d_gene: -; abundance: few; j_gene: TRBJ1-2; v_gene: TRBV9; CDR3nt: TGTGCCAGCAGCGCAGGGACACGTAACTATGGCTACACCTTC; CDR3aa: CASSAGTRNYGYTF
d_gene: -; abundance: -; j_gene: TRBJ2-5; v_gene: TRBV7-9; CDR3nt: TGTGCCACCTCATTGGGGGAACTACAAGAGACCCAGTACTTC; CDR3aa: CATSLGELQETQYF
d_gene: -; abundance: few; j_gene: TRBJ1-6; v_gene: TRBV7-9; CDR3nt: TGTGCCAGCAGTTGGGGGAGGGGCGATTCGGCCCTCCACTTT; CDR3aa: CASSWGRGDSALHF
d_gene: TRBD2; abundance: -; j_gene: TRBJ2-7; v_gene: TRBV6-6; CDR3nt: TGTGCCAGCACCATGGGACTAGCGGGACCCTACGAGCAGTACTTC; CDR3aa: CASTMGLAGPYEQYF
d_gene: TRBD1; abundance: -; j_gene: TRBJ1-2; v_gene: TRBV20-1; CDR3nt: TGCAGTGCCCCGGGACAGGGCTACACCTTC; CDR3aa: CSAPGQGYTF
d_gene: -; abundance: -; j_gene: TRBJ2-3; v_gene: TRBV9; CDR3nt: TGTGCCAGCAGCCCCCGCGAGGGTTTCACAGATACGCAGTATTTT; CDR3aa: CASSPREGFTDTQYF
d_gene: -; abundance: -; j_gene: TRBJ2-7; v_gene: TRBV5-1; CDR3nt: TGCGCCAGCAGCCCGTGGGCGGACAGCTCCTACGAGCAGTACTTC; CDR3aa: CASSPWADSSYEQYF
d_gene: TRBD1; abundance: -; j_gene: TRBJ2-3; v_gene: TRBV28; CDR3nt: TGTGCCAGCAGTTTAGGACAGGGATCGGGGGCAGATACGCAGTATTTT; CDR3aa: CASSLGQGSGADTQYF
d_gene: -; abundance: -; j_gene: TRBJ1-2; v_gene: TRBV27; CDR3nt: TGTGCCAGCAGTCTACACCAAGCTTCTGGGCCGCATGGCTACACCTTC; CDR3aa: CASSLHQASGPHGYTF
d_gene: -; abundance: -; j_gene: TRBJ1-1; v_gene: TRBV11-2; CDR3nt: TGTGCCAGCAGCTCCTTTTTAGGGGAGGGAGCTTTCTTT; CDR3aa: CASSSFLGEGAFF
d_gene: -; abundance: -; j_gene: TRBJ2-7; v_gene: TRBV27; CDR3nt: TGTGCCAGCAGTCCAACGACGGCCGCCTCCTACGAGCAGTACTTC; CDR3aa: CASSPTTAASYEQYF
d_gene: -; abundance: -; j_gene: TRBJ2-2; v_gene: TRBV6-6; CDR3nt: TGTGCCAGCAGAATGAAGGAGCTGTTTTTT; CDR3aa: CASRMKELFF
d_gene: -; abundance: -; j_gene: TRBJ1-6; v_gene: TRBV6-1; CDR3nt: TGTGCCAGCAGTGAAGGATTGCCAAATTCACCCCTCCACTTT; CDR3aa: CASSEGLPNSPLHF
d_gene: -; abundance: -; j_gene: TRBJ2-3; v_gene: TRBV5-1; CDR3nt: TGCGCCAGCAGCTTCAGGGCAGATACGCAGTATTTT; CDR3aa: CASSFRADTQYF
d_gene: -; abundance: -; j_gene: TRBJ2-1; v_gene: TRBV11-2; CDR3nt: TGTGCCAGCAGCTTGGGGGGCGATGAGCAGTTCTTC; CDR3aa: CASSLGGDEQFF
d_gene: TRBD2; abundance: -; j_gene: TRBJ2-2; v_gene: TRBV30; CDR3nt: TGTGCCTGGATTGGACTAGCGGGGGGGCGGCGGAGTATGGAGCTGTTTTTT; CDR3aa: CAWIGLAGGRRSMELFF
d_gene: TRBD1; abundance: -; j_gene: TRBJ1-5; v_gene: TRBV28; CDR3nt: TGTGCCAGCAGATTACAGGGGAATCAGCCCCAGCATTTT; CDR3aa: CASRLQGNQPQHF
d_gene: -; abundance: -; j_gene: TRBJ2-7; v_gene: TRBV10-3; CDR3nt: TGTGCCATTACAGGGTCAGGCGAGCAGTACTTC; CDR3aa: CAITGSGEQYF
d_gene: -; abundance: -; j_gene: TRBJ1-1; v_gene: TRBV5-1; CDR3nt: TGCGCCAGCAGCTTGAGGGACTTGAACACTGAAGCTTTCTTT; CDR3aa: CASSLRDLNTEAFF
d_gene: -; abundance: -; j_gene: TRBJ2-7; v_gene: TRBV14; CDR3nt: TGTGCCAGCAGCCAAGTCTCGGCAGGGTCCTCCGAGCAGTACTTC; CDR3aa: CASSQVSAGSSEQYF
d_gene: -; abundance: -; j_gene: TRBJ1-3; v_gene: TRBV30; CDR3nt: TGTGCCTGGAGTGTTGCCGGGACCCTAGGAAACACCATATATTTT; CDR3aa: CAWSVAGTLGNTIYF
d_gene: TRBD1; abundance: -; j_gene: TRBJ2-7; v_gene: TRBV7-2; CDR3nt: TGTGCCAGCAGCCTTAGTGGGACAGGACCCTCCTACGAGCAGTACTTC; CDR3aa: CASSLSGTGPSYEQYF
d_gene: -; abundance: -; j_gene: TRBJ1-1; v_gene: TRBV6-5; CDR3nt: TGTGCCAGCAGTTATATGACAGGGAACACTGAAGCTTTCTTT; CDR3aa: CASSYMTGNTEAFF
d_gene: TRBD2; abundance: few; j_gene: TRBJ2-7; v_gene: TRBV7-2; CDR3nt: TGTGCCAGCAGCTTAACAAGAGGCGGGAGGCCCTACGAGCAGTACTTC; CDR3aa: CASSLTRGGRPYEQYF